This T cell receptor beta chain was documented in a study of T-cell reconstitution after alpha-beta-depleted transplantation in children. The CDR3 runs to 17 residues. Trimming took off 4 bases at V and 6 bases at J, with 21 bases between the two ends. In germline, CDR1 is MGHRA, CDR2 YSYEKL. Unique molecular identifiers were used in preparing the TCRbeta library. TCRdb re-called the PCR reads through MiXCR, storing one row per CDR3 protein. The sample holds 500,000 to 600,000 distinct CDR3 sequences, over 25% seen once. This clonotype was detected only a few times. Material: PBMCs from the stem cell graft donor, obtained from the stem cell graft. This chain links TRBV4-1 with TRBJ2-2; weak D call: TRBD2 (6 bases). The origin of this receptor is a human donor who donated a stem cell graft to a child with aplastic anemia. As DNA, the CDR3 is TGCGCCAGCAGCCTCCACGGAGGGCTTCAAGGTTCCGGGGAGCTGTTTTTT. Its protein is CASSLHGGLQGSGELFF.